The 27 T cell receptor beta chains presented below share a single source sample, sequenced in a study of shared clonotypes between healthy human individuals (dated by TCRdb to 2019 to 2021). Receptor amplification or capture employed the immunoSEQ multiplex PCR assay. The clones in this table, taken by TCRdb from immuneACCESS, are in-frame only. Not every clone is retained; where verified, under half of the shortfall comes from an unresolved V gene, and the cause of the rest is unknown. A total of 1,500,000 or so clones appear in this sample, 95% to 97% of them only once. Together, the top ten hold 1% to 1.5% of the sample. Sequenced sample: naive CD4+ T cells sorted from blood. This sample's cell subset or site label indicates: CD45RA+ positively selected. Every receptor here comes from a man between 25 and 39 years old in good health.

The J gene is TRBJ2-7, the V gene TRBV11-2, with 12 bases matching TRBD1. The V gene's germline CDR1 is SGHAT and CDR2 FQNNGV. The V segment lost 5 bases and the J segment 3 bases; nucleotides outside the gene matches: 5. The CDR3 is made up of 15 amino acids. CDR3 amino acids: CASSPGDRGHYEQYF. The CDR3 DNA follows: TGTGCCAGCAGCCCCGGGGACAGGGGGCACTACGAGCAGTACTTC.

The chain is built from TRBV5-1 and TRBJ1-1; the D is unclear. Germline V gene lookup returns CDR1 SGHRS and CDR2 YFSETQ. The CDR3 is made up of 13 amino acids. V dropped 2 bases and J dropped 0 bases, with 5 bases sitting between them. The CDR3 here is CASSFALNTEAFF. Written as DNA, the CDR3 is TGCGCCAGCAGCTTCGCACTGAACACTGAAGCTTTCTTT. The entire variable domain, with the rest obtained from reference TRBV5-1 and TRBJ1-1, is as follows: KAGVTQTPRYLIKTRGQQVTLSCSPISGHRSVSWYQQTPGQGLQFLFEYFSETQRNKGNFPGRFSGRQFSNSRSEMNVSTLELGDSALYLCASSFALNTEAFFGQGTRLTVV.

V and J are TRBV18 and TRBJ2-7; the match to TRBD2 covers 11 bases. V gave up 2 bases and J gave up 5 bases; unmatched junction bases: 5. This CDR3 is built from 15 residues. Germline loops: CDR1 KGHSH, CDR2 LQKENI. This CDR3 is CASSPGLAGGNEQYF. Here the CDR3 DNA reads TGTGCCAGCTCACCAGGGCTAGCGGGAGGAAACGAGCAGTACTTC.

The gene calls are TRBV14 and TRBJ2-1, with TRBD1 identical over 7 bases. The CDR3 has 15 residues. V lost 0 bases to trimming and J lost 5 bases; unmatched junction nucleotides: 4. The germline CDR1 and CDR2 sequences are SGHDN and FVKESK. CDR3 nucleotides: TGTGCCAGCAGCCAAGAGTCCAGGGGGAACAATGAGCAGTTCTTC. Translated: CASSQESRGNNEQFF. The full variable domain, with the rest looked up from reference TRBV14 and TRBJ2-1, is EAGVTQFPSHSVIEKGQTVTLRCDPISGHDNLYWYRRVMGKEIKFLLHFVKESKQDESGMPNNRFLAERTGGTYSTLKVQPAELEDSGVYFCASSQESRGNNEQFFGPGTRLTVL.

The V and J genes are TRBV6-5 and TRBJ2-1, with TRBD1 matching 8 bases. CDR3 length equals 14 residues. The germline V gene has CDR1 MNHEY and CDR2 SVGAGI. The V and J ends lost 7 bases and 8 bases, in that order; junction bases with no gene match: 10. The CDR3 DNA is TGTGCCAGCACAGGACAGGGTGGGTTCGATGAGCAGTTCTTC. Encoded protein: CASTGQGGFDEQFF.

The V call is TRBV30, the J call TRBJ1-4, with 8 bases lining up with TRBD1. In germline, CDR1 is GTSNPN, CDR2 SVGIG (reference sequence). Trimming cost V 3 bases and J 7 bases; bases outside gene matches: 10. The CDR3 runs to 15 residues. CDR3 in amino acids: CAWRRRTGGSEKLFF. CDR3 nucleotides: TGTGCCTGGAGACGCCGCACAGGGGGAAGTGAAAAACTGTTTTTT. The whole variable domain, filled in from reference TRBV30 and TRBJ1-4, reads SQTIHQWPATLVQPVGSPLSLECTVEGTSNPNLYWYRQAAGRGLQLLFYSVGIGQISSEVPQNLSASRPQDRQFILSSKKLLLSDSGFYLCAWRRRTGGSEKLFFGSGTQLSVL.

About this clone: Other DNA variants within this sample encode the same CDR3. The chain is built from TRBV5-1 and TRBJ2-7; D not certain. Per the germline V gene, CDR1 is SGHRS and CDR2 is YFSETQ. CDR3 length: 12 residues. The germline V and J ends were trimmed by 2 bases and 1 base, with 4 bases remaining between them. For the CDR3, the DNA is TGCGCCAGCAGCTTACCATCCTACGAGCAGTACTTC. Its translation is CASSLPSYEQYF. Based on the CDR3 plus reference TRBV5-1 and TRBJ2-7, the full variable domain is KAGVTQTPRYLIKTRGQQVTLSCSPISGHRSVSWYQQTPGQGLQFLFEYFSETQRNKGNFPGRFSGRQFSNSRSEMNVSTLELGDSALYLCASSLPSYEQYFGPGTRLTVT.

V and J are TRBV6-1 and TRBJ2-1; D gene unclear. This CDR3 contains 16 residues. The germline V and J ends were trimmed by 3 bases and 9 bases, with 21 bases remaining between them. From germline, CDR1 is MNHNS and CDR2 SASEGT. For the CDR3, the DNA is TGTGCCAGCAGTGAGAGCCCTGGACGACCGTTCGGTGAGCAGTTCTTC. It translates to CASSESPGRPFGEQFF.

CDR3 in amino acids: CASSPFARESASGANVLTF. In DNA form, the CDR3 reads TGTGCCAGCTCACCATTCGCTAGAGAATCCGCCTCTGGGGCCAACGTCCTGACTTTC. The genes are TRBV18 and TRBJ2-6; D gene uncertain. CDR1 and CDR2 from the germline V gene are KGHSH and LQKENI. CDR3 length equals 19 residues. Deletions cut 2 bases from V and 0 bases from J, with 17 bases between. The full variable domain, with the rest looked up from reference TRBV18 and TRBJ2-6, is NAGVMQNPRHLVRRRGQEARLRCSPMKGHSHVYWYRQLPEEGLKFMVYLQKENIIDESGMPKERFSAEFPKEGPSILRIQQVVRGDSAAYFCASSPFARESASGANVLTFGAGSRLTVL.

This clone was seen once. The chain combines TRBV5-1 with TRBJ2-7; weak D call: TRBD2 (6 bases). CDR1 SGHRS and CDR2 YFSETQ come from the germline V gene. Trimming stripped 6 bases from V and 7 bases from J, with 17 bases between. CDR3 length: 13 residues. CDR3 DNA sequence: TGCGCCAGCACACTAGCTCTCCCGGGGGAGCAGTACTTC. Translated, it gives CASTLALPGEQYF.

This chain connects TRBV2 to TRBJ1-1; 9 bases are a match to TRBD1. V dropped 5 bases and J dropped 10; count of bases not matched to a gene: 11. The CDR3 runs 14 residues. Germline V CDR1 and CDR2: SNHLY, FYNNEI. CDR3 amino acids: CASSPNILDRGAFF. The CDR3 DNA is TGTGCCAGCAGTCCCAACATTCTGGACAGGGGAGCTTTCTTT.

The chain carries TRBV27 and TRBJ2-1; D perhaps matches TRBD1 (7 bases). The length of the CDR3 is 18 residues. V shed 3 bases and J shed 0 bases, with 18 bases lying between them. Germline lookup yields CDR1 MNHEY and CDR2 SMNVEV (reference sequence). CDR3 region: CASSFMVAGQSSYNEQFF. For the CDR3, the DNA is TGTGCCAGCAGTTTTATGGTTGCGGGACAGAGCTCCTACAATGAGCAGTTCTTC.

This chain uses TRBV18 with TRBJ2-1, with D tentatively TRBD2 (6 bases). The length of the CDR3 is 14 residues. V was trimmed by 4 bases and J by 4 bases, leaving 11 bases between them. CDR1 KGHSH and CDR2 LQKENI come from the germline V gene. CDR3 residues: CASSLTRGYNEQFF. DNA of the CDR3: TGTGCCAGCTCACTGACTAGGGGTTACAATGAGCAGTTCTTC. The variable domain in full, with the rest retrieved from reference TRBV18 and TRBJ2-1, is NAGVMQNPRHLVRRRGQEARLRCSPMKGHSHVYWYRQLPEEGLKFMVYLQKENIIDESGMPKERFSAEFPKEGPSILRIQQVVRGDSAAYFCASSLTRGYNEQFFGPGTRLTVL.

This chain joins TRBV2 and TRBJ1-1, with a tentative D call TRBD1 (6 bases). CDR1 is SNHLY, CDR2 FYNNEI, per germline. The ends were cut back, 6 bases at V and 1 base at J, with 12 bases in the middle. This CDR3 has 14 amino acids. For the CDR3, the DNA is TGTGCCAGCAGCGCCCACAGGGCGAACACTGAAGCTTTCTTT. Translated: CASSAHRANTEAFF.

The chain recombines TRBV7-2 with TRBJ1-2, with 8 bases matching TRBD1. The CDR3 has 13 amino acids. CDR1 is SGHTA and CDR2 is FQGNSA in the germline V gene. Trimming at V came to 6 bases and at J to 4 bases, leaving 4 bases not matched to a gene. The CDR3 loop is CASSFRGPYGYTF. As DNA, the CDR3 is TGTGCCAGCAGTTTCAGGGGGCCCTATGGCTACACCTTC.

The chain joins TRBV13 to TRBJ2-1; D is possibly TRBD2 (5 bases). The CDR3 is 13 residues long. Germline values: CDR1 PRHDT, CDR2 FYEKMQ (reference sequence). V gave up 11 bases and J gave up 7 bases, with 18 bases separating them. The CDR3 spells CAGALAGVNEQFF. Written as DNA, the CDR3 is TGTGCCGGAGCCCTAGCCGGGGTAAATGAGCAGTTCTTC.

This chain links TRBV9 with TRBJ2-3; 9 bases line up with TRBD2. The CDR3 has 16 residues. In germline, CDR1 is SGDLS, CDR2 YYNGEE. V was pared by 0 bases and J by 5 bases, with 7 bases of the junction left unmatched. The CDR3 bases are TGTGCCAGCAGCGTAGCTTCAGCGGGAGGTTTAGATACGCAGTATTTT. Translated, it gives CASSVASAGGLDTQYF. The whole variable domain, remainder taken from reference TRBV9 and TRBJ2-3, is DSGVTQTPKHLITATGQRVTLRCSPRSGDLSVYWYQQSLDQGLQFLIQYYNGEERAKGNILERFSAQQFPDLHSELNLSSLELGDSALYFCASSVASAGGLDTQYFGPGTRLTVL.

The rearrangement joins TRBV10-1 to TRBJ2-5, with 8 bases identical to TRBD1. The CDR3 is 16 amino acids. V lost 3 bases, J lost 2 bases, and 8 bases stayed unmatched. The V gene's germline CDR1 is WNHNN and CDR2 SYGVQD (reference sequence). The DNA for the CDR3 is TGCGCCAGCAGTGAAGGGGCAGGGGGCGGTCAAGAGACCCAGTACTTC. Its protein is CASSEGAGGGQETQYF.

A word on this clone: This sample includes further DNA sequences coding for the same CDR3. The rearrangement uses TRBV28 and TRBJ2-5; D is ambiguous. The CDR3 length is 11 residues. CDR1 and CDR2 from the germline V gene are MDHEN and SYDVKM. The V end was cut by 2 bases, the J end by 5 bases, with 3 bases between. CDR3 protein: CASSLAETQYF. The CDR3 region has the DNA TGTGCCAGCAGTTTAGCGGAGACCCAGTACTTC.

The CDR3 nucleotides are TGCGCCAGCAGCTTGATGACCCCCTCCGGCGGGGAGCTGTTTTTT. It specifies CASSLMTPSGGELFF. The gene calls are TRBV5-1 and TRBJ2-2; D remains unclear. The V end was cut by 1 base, the J end by 7 bases, with 14 bases between. The CDR3 extends over 15 amino acids. CDR1 is SGHRS, CDR2 YFSETQ, per germline. The full variable domain, its missing parts supplied by reference TRBV5-1 and TRBJ2-2, is KAGVTQTPRYLIKTRGQQVTLSCSPISGHRSVSWYQQTPGQGLQFLFEYFSETQRNKGNFPGRFSGRQFSNSRSEMNVSTLELGDSALYLCASSLMTPSGGELFFGEGSRLTVL.

The count of this clone is one. The chain couples TRBV7-2 to TRBJ1-5; D gene uncertain. CDR1 and CDR2 from the germline V gene are SGHTA and FQGNSA. Trimming took off 5 bases at V and 12 bases at J, with 14 bases between the two ends. This CDR3 spans 12 amino acids. CDR3 DNA sequence: TGTGCCAGCAGCCTAGACGGGAGTCTCCAGCATTTT. Protein product: CASSLDGSLQHF.

This sequence joins TRBV5-1 and TRBJ2-7; TRBD1 might be the D (5 bases). The CDR3 contains 15 residues. Trimming took off 4 bases at V and 3 bases at J, with 17 bases between the two ends. CDR1 is SGHRS and CDR2 is YFSETQ in the germline V gene. CDR3 in DNA: TGCGCCAGCAGCCGACAGAGCATGGGGTTCTACGAGCAGTACTTC. The encoded protein is CASSRQSMGFYEQYF.

The chain recombines TRBV18 with TRBJ2-5; 7 nucleotides line up with TRBD1. Unmatched junction bases numbered 10, after V lost 5 bases and J lost 4 bases. This CDR3 spans 15 amino acids. The germline V gene encodes CDR1 KGHSH and CDR2 LQKENI. The chain's CDR3 is CASSATGTLGETQYF. Written as DNA, the CDR3 is TGTGCCAGCTCAGCGACAGGGACCCTCGGAGAGACCCAGTACTTC.

The table lists this clone with a count of one. The chain is built from TRBV11-2 and TRBJ2-7; D uncertain. The length of the CDR3 is 14 residues. The V gene's germline CDR1 is SGHAT and CDR2 FQNNGV. Trimming left V 3 bases short and J 1 base short, with 10 bases between. The CDR3 is CASSFFDGSYEQYF. The CDR3 DNA follows: TGTGCCAGCAGCTTCTTCGACGGTTCCTACGAGCAGTACTTC.

This chain connects TRBV5-1 to TRBJ1-4, with D maybe TRBD1 (5 bases). Germline V CDR1 and CDR2: SGHRS, YFSETQ. This CDR3 contains 17 residues. Trimming stripped 1 base from V and 4 bases from J, with 17 bases between. CDR3 region: CASSLSAGGGNNEKLFF. For the CDR3, the DNA is TGCGCCAGCAGCTTGAGTGCTGGCGGGGGAAATAATGAAAAACTGTTTTTT.

This sequence joins TRBV7-9 and TRBJ2-5; D not certain. V was shortened by 7 bases and J by 5 bases, with 14 bases between the two germline ends. This CDR3 contains 13 residues. The germline V gene encodes CDR1 SEHNR and CDR2 FQNEAQ (reference sequence). In DNA form, the CDR3 reads TGTGCCAGCACGCTTGCGCCTCCTGAGACCCAGTACTTC. It specifies CASTLAPPETQYF.

V usage is TRBV6-1 and J usage is TRBJ1-1; D unclear. This CDR3 is 13 amino acids long. Looked up from germline, CDR1 is MNHNS and CDR2 is SASEGT. V lost 6 bases, J lost 1 base, and 9 bases lay in between. Here the CDR3 DNA reads TGTGCCAGCAGGCGGACCGCGAACACTGAAGCTTTCTTT. It codes for CASRRTANTEAFF.